This T cell receptor (beta chain) was sequenced during a study of T cells in tumors after PD-1 blockade. Template: tumor biopsy or peripheral blood genomic DNA, about 550-6,500 ng per sample. Trimming at V came to 4 bases and at J to 3 bases, leaving 7 bases not matched to a gene. The length of the CDR3 is 16 residues. Germline CDR1 and CDR2: MNHEY and SMNVEV (reference sequence). Measured with immunoSEQ multiplex PCR; TCRdb has only the in-frame clones, and not every one. The profile shows approximately 30,000 clones, around 72% of them singletons. The chain has TRBV27 and TRBJ2-7; TRBD1 agrees at 12 bases. The source was PBMCs, collected after anti-PD-1 treatment. The receptor was isolated from a human donor with basal cell carcinoma. Written as DNA, the CDR3 is TGTGCCAGCAGTTCGATGGGACAGGGGGCCTTCTACGAGCAGTACTTC. It translates to CASSSMGQGAFYEQYF.